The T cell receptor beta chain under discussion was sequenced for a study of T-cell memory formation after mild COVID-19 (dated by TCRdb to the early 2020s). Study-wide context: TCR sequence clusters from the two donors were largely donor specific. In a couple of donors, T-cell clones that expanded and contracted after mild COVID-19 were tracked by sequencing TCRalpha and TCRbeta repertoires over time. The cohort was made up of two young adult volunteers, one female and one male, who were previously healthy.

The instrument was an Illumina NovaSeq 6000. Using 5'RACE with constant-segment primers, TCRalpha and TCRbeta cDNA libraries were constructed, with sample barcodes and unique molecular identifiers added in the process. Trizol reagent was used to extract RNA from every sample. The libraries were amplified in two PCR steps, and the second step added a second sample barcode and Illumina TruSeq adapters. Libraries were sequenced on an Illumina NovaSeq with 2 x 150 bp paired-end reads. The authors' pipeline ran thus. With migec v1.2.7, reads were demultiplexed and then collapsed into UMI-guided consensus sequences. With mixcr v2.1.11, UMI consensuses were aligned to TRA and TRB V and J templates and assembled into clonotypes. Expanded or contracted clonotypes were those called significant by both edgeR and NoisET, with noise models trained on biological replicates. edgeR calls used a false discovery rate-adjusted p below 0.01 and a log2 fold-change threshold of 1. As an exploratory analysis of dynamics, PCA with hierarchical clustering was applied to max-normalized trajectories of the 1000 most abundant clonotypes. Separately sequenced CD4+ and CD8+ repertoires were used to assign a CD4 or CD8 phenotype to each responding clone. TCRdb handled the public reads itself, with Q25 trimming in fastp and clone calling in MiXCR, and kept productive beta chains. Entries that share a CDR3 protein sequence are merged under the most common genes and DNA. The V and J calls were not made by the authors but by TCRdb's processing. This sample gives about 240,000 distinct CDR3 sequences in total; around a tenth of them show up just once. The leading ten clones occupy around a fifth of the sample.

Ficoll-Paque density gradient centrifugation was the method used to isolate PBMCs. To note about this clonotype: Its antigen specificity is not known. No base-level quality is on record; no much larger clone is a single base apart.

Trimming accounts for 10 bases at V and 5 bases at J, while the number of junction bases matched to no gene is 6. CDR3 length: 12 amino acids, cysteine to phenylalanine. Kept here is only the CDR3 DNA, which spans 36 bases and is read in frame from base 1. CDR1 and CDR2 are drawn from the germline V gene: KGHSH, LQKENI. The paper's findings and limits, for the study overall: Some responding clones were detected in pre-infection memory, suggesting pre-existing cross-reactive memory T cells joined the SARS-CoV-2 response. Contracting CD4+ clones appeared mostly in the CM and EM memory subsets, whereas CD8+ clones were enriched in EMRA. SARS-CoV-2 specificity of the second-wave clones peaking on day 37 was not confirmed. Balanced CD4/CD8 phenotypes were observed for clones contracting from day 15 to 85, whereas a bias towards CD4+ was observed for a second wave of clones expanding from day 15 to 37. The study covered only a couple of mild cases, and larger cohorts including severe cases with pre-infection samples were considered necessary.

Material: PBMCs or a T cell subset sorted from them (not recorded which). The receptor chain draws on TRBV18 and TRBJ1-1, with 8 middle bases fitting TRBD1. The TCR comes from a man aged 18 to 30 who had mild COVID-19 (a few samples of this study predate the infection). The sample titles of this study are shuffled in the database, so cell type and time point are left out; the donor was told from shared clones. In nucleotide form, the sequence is TGTGCCACGACACAGGGGGGGACTGAAGCTTTCTTT. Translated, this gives CATTQGGTEAFF.